A single sample gave rise to the 30 T cell receptor beta chains below, sequenced in a study of tumor-infiltrating lymphocytes in primary liver carcinoma (dated by TCRdb to the late 2010s). RNA from unsorted whole blood was extracted with TRIzol reagent, and germline DNA was obtained with the DNeasy Blood & Tissue kit. TCRdb lists the instrument as Illumina HiSeq 2500. Starting from approximately 500 ng total RNA, TCRbeta-specific cDNA was produced by reverse transcription with a constant-region primer and ProtoScript II reverse transcriptase. Construction of the TCRbeta libraries relied on three nested rounds of multiplex PCR, following a slightly modified ARM-PCR procedure. The first two PCR rounds used multiplex TRBV1-TRBV30 forward primers with a Cbeta reverse primer, each for about 10 cycles. Using fastp trimming at Q25 and MiXCR clonotype assembly, TCRdb reanalyzed the public sequencing data and kept in-frame beta chains. Under each unique CDR3 protein, matching rows form one entry showing the most common genes and DNA. The sample table records 200,000 or so distinct CDR3 sequences; roughly 61% of these occur just once. Clones ranked in the top ten supply about 7.1% of the sample.

Material: peripheral blood. The receptors originated from a woman in her sixties with primary liver carcinoma and hepatitis B virus infection.

This clonotype was counted at least ten times. The CDR3 here is CSVEDRAPNEQFF. CDR3 bases: TGCAGCGTTGAAGACCGGGCTCCCAATGAGCAGTTCTTC. The V gene is TRBV29-1, the J gene TRBJ2-1; D is unclear. Between the trimmed V and J ends, which lost 0 bases and 6 bases, there was a span of 9 bases. Germline CDR1 is SQVTM and CDR2 is ANQGSEA. The length of the CDR3 is 13 residues.

V usage is TRBV12-3 or TRBV12-4 and J usage is TRBJ2-5, with 8 positions matching TRBD2. There are 16 residues in the CDR3. J lost 1 base, V lost 6 bases, and 10 bases had no gene match. The CDR3 here is CASRRRGGAIQETQYF. The CDR3 coding sequence is TGTGCCAGCAGGCGCCGGGGGGGGGCAATCCAAGAGACCCAGTACTTC.

In the case of this clonotype: The junction differs from germline at one of its ends, possibly a read error. This sequence joins TRBV11-2 and TRBJ2-1, with D possibly being TRBD2 (5 bases). The CDR3 has 14 amino acids. CDR1 is SGHAT and CDR2 is FQNNGV in the germline V gene. CDR3 nucleotide sequence: TGTGCCAGCAGCTGGGTCCCGGGAAGGAATGAGCAGTTTTTC. It translates to CASSWVPGRNEQFF.

The CDR3 DNA reads as TGTGCCAGGAGTGCGCCCGGGACAGCCACCTACGAGCAGTACTTC. Translation gives CARSAPGTATYEQYF. This rearrangement joins TRBV28 to TRBJ2-7, with 7 bases matching TRBD1. With V trimmed by 9 bases and J by 2 bases, 13 bases remained unmatched. The germline CDR1 and CDR2 sequences are MDHEN and SYDVKM. The CDR3 runs to 15 residues.

Points on this clonotype: At one of its ends the junction is not consistent with the germline gene, which may arise from a read error. The CDR3 DNA follows: TGTGCCAGCAGTTATTCGGGTGGAGGGACCTATAATTCACCCCTCCGCTTT. It yields the protein CASSYSGGGTYNSPLRF. The J gene is TRBJ1-6, the V gene TRBV6-5; maybe TRBD1 (5 bases). The CDR3 spans 17 residues. The V gene's germline CDR1 is MNHEY and CDR2 SVGAGI.

As to this clonotype: A read error may account for a junction end that differs from germline. The chain uses TRBV11-3 and TRBJ2-7; perhaps TRBD2 as D (6 bases). Germline loops: CDR1 SGHNT, CDR2 YENEEA. The CDR3 runs to 15 residues. Here the CDR3 DNA reads TGTGCCAGCAGCTTAGGAGGGACTGGAGCCTACGATCAGCACTTC. Encoded protein: CASSLGGTGAYDQHF.

This rearrangement joins TRBV28 to TRBJ2-7; no firm D call. This CDR3 region has 11 residues. The V end lost 6 bases, the J end lost 3 bases, and 6 bases lay between the germline ends. From germline, CDR1 is MDHEN and CDR2 SYDVKM. CDR3 residues: CASRKLYEQYF. Written as DNA, the CDR3 is TGTGCCAGCAGGAAACTCTACGAGCAGTACTTC.

This clonotype is a singleton in its sample. The gene calls are TRBV4-1 and TRBJ2-1; TRBD1 agrees at 9 bases. V lost 2 bases to trimming and J lost 4 bases; unmatched junction nucleotides: 9. The CDR3 runs to 17 residues. The V gene's germline CDR1 is MGHRA and CDR2 YSYEKL. In nucleotides, the CDR3 is TGCGCCAGCAGCCAAAAACAGGGGGCTGGGGTATACAATGAGCAGTTCTTC. As protein: CASSQKQGAGVYNEQFF.

The chain combines TRBV11-1 with TRBJ2-6; D gene ambiguous. This CDR3 has 14 amino acids. Germline values: CDR1 SGHAT, CDR2 FQDESV (reference sequence). The V and J ends lost 7 bases and 0 bases respectively, with 7 bases between them. CDR3 region: CASIWNSGANVLTF. As DNA, the CDR3 is TGTGCCAGCATCTGGAACTCTGGGGCCAACGTCCTGACTTTC.

This clonotype occurred many times. This chain uses TRBV6-1 with TRBJ2-3; D remains ambiguous. V dropped 5 bases and J dropped 3 bases, with 12 bases sitting between them. Germline V gives CDR1 MNHNS, CDR2 SASEGT. This CDR3 has 14 amino acids. DNA for the CDR3: TGTGCCAGCAGTATGAGTCTTACAACAGATACGCAGTATTTT. It translates to CASSMSLTTDTQYF.

The sample holds many counts of this clonotype. The genes are TRBV12-3 or TRBV12-4 and TRBJ1-5; maybe TRBD1 (5 bases). Trimming left V 6 bases short and J 6 bases short, with 12 bases between. This CDR3 is built from 13 residues. In nucleotides, the CDR3 is TGTGCCAGCAGAGAGGGGTCTGGTCAGCCCCAGCATTTT. It codes for CASREGSGQPQHF.

This clonotype was observed many times. The chain employs TRBV6-1 and TRBJ2-1, with D uncertain. V was cut by 4 bases and J by 12 bases, with 16 bases left in between. The CDR3 totals 13 residues. Germline V gives CDR1 MNHNS, CDR2 SASEGT. The CDR3 DNA reads as TGTGCCAGCAGTGGGCTAAGAGTATCAGGGCAGTTCTTC. Translation: CASSGLRVSGQFF.

This clonotype showed up just a few times. CDR3 sequence (DNA): TGTGCCAGCAGCTCTAGGGACAGTTCCCATGGCTACACCTTC. This codes for CASSSRDSSHGYTF. The gene calls are TRBV7-8 and TRBJ1-2, with 7 bases fitting TRBD1. This CDR3 region has 14 residues. In germline, CDR1 is SGHVS, CDR2 FQNEAQ. V lost 4 bases, J lost 6 bases, and 8 bases stayed unmatched.

About this clonotype itself: This may stem from a read error, because a much larger clone lies one nucleotide away. The gene calls are TRBV7-9 and TRBJ1-5; D is ambiguous. This CDR3 contains 14 residues. CDR1 SEHNR and CDR2 FQNEAQ come from the germline V gene (reference sequence). Trimming cost V 8 bases and J 0 bases, with 11 bases left between them. Here the CDR3 DNA reads TGTGCCAGCGGCCGGGGAGATAGCAATCAGCCCCAGCATTTT. This sequence encodes CASGRGDSNQPQHF.

With respect to this clonotype: Germline and junction disagree at one end, which may indicate a read error. The chain uses TRBV10-3 and TRBJ2-5; D perhaps matches TRBD2 (6 bases). CDR3 length equals 16 residues. CDR1 and CDR2 from the germline V gene are ENHRY and SYGVKD. The CDR3 nucleotides are TGTGCCACCAGTGAGTCGTTCCTAGGATTAGCGGCGACCCAGTACTTC. Protein sequence: CATSESFLGLAATQYF.

This clonotype was picked up a small number of times. A much larger clonotype is one base distant, so this may be a read error. This chain links TRBV6-2 or TRBV6-3 with TRBJ2-1, with TRBD2 identical over 14 bases. In germline, CDR1 is MNHEY, CDR2 SVGEGT. The CDR3 is 18 amino acids. The trim removed 5 bases at V and 2 bases at J, leaving 8 bases unmatched. CDR3 sequence (DNA): TGTGCCAGCAGTCCCCACCGACTAGCGGGAGGGACCTACAATGAGCAGTTCTTC. It specifies CASSPHRLAGGTYNEQFF.

This clonotype turned up a few times. The chain uses TRBV7-8 and TRBJ2-5; D possibly uses TRBD1 or TRBD2 (6 bases each). The V gene lost 5 bases and the J gene lost 5 bases, with 15 bases spanning the gap. The CDR3 spans 14 residues. The germline V gene has CDR1 SGHVS and CDR2 FQNEAQ. CDR3 nucleotide sequence: TGTGCCAGCAGCCTCCTGGGGGGCGCGGAGACCCAGTACTTC. Residues: CASSLLGGAETQYF.

The chain has TRBV28 and TRBJ1-6, with D possibly matching TRBD1 (5 bases). Germline CDR1 MDHEN, CDR2 SYDVKM. V lost 4 bases to trimming and J lost 13 bases, with 17 bases between them. The CDR3 contains 14 residues. In DNA, the CDR3 is TGTGCCAGCAGTTCAACGGGGGGGGGTTCGCCCCTCCACTTT. Its protein is CASSSTGGGSPLHF.

The sample holds a few counts of this clonotype. At one end the junction does not follow the germline gene, possibly because of a read error. The CDR3 spells CASSFFPQRGNSEAFF. The CDR3, as DNA: TGTGCCAGCAGTTTTTTTCCTCAAAGGGGGAACAGTGAAGCTTTCTTT. V is TRBV12-3 or TRBV12-4 and J is TRBJ1-1; D is possibly TRBD1 (6 bases). The CDR3 length is 16 residues.

This rearrangement joins TRBV29-1 to TRBJ2-3; 7 positions agree with TRBD1. There are 14 residues in the CDR3. The ends lost 4 bases at V and 7 bases at J; junction bases unmatched: 11. Germline loops: CDR1 SQVTM, CDR2 ANQGSEA. As DNA, the CDR3 is TGCAGCGTTGTTAGACAGGGTCAGACTTATACGCAGTATTTT. Translation gives CSVVRQGQTYTQYF.

This rearrangement joins TRBV12-5 to TRBJ2-2; D perhaps matches TRBD2 (6 bases). The V end was cut by 2 bases, the J end by 14 bases, with 27 bases between. The CDR3 has 17 amino acids. Per germline, CDR1 LGHNT and CDR2 FRNRAP. The CDR3 DNA is TGTGCTAGTGGTTTGACCTTAGCGGACCCTACACCGGTGAAACTGTTTTTT. It is translated as CASGLTLADPTPVKLFF.

The chain couples TRBV6-5 to TRBJ2-5, with D tentatively TRBD2 (5 bases). Germline V gives CDR1 MNHEY, CDR2 SVGAGI. V lost 2 bases and J 2 bases, leaving 9 bases between the germline ends. The CDR3 extends over 14 amino acids. This CDR3 reads CASSYRSGQETQYF. The CDR3 nucleotides read TGTGCCAGCAGTTACAGGAGCGGACAAGAGACCCAGTACTTC.

A remark on this clonotype: A single base separates this from a much larger clone, so it may be a read error. The chain couples TRBV12-3 or TRBV12-4 to TRBJ2-1, with 7 bases lining up with TRBD1. CDR3 size: 14 residues. The CDR3 protein is CASSPPGQNNELFF. The CDR3 coding sequence is TGTGCCAGCAGTCCACCGGGACAGAACAATGAGCTGTTCTTC.

Remarks on this clonotype: The germline gene is not matched at one end of the junction; a read error may be the cause. The V call is TRBV29-1, the J call TRBJ2-5; TRBD2 aligns across 7 bases. Germline V lookup: CDR1 SQVTM, CDR2 ANQGSEA. The CDR3 sequence is 14 residues long. The CDR3 DNA reads as TGCAGCGTTGAATTAGGGCTAGCGGTTCTGACCCAGTGCTTC. This encodes CSVELGLAVLTQCF.

The rearrangement joins TRBV11-2 to TRBJ2-1; no reliable D call. Germline CDR1 SGHAT, CDR2 FQNNGV. The CDR3 runs to 15 residues. Trimming took off 0 bases at V and 9 bases at J, with 15 bases between the two ends. CDR3 amino acids: CASSLESTLRCEQFF. CDR3 DNA sequence: TGTGCCAGCAGCTTAGAAAGCACCCTTAGGTGTGAGCAGTTCTTC.

V usage is TRBV10-3 and J usage is TRBJ1-1, with D possibly being TRBD1 (5 bases). The CDR3 extends over 12 amino acids. Between the trimmed V and J ends, which lost 10 bases and 3 bases, there was a span of 12 bases. Germline CDR1 ENHRY, CDR2 SYGVKD. For the CDR3, the DNA is TGTGCCAGCCGGGACTGGGACACTGAAGCTTTCTTT. Its translation: CASRDWDTEAFF.

This clonotype appeared a single time. An end of the junction does not agree with germline; a read error may underlie this. The chain's CDR3 is CASGNGRSNQPHHF. In DNA, the CDR3 is TGTGCCAGCGGGAACGGACGTAGCAATCAGCCCCATCATTTT. V and J are TRBV11-2 and TRBJ1-5; D ambiguous. CDR1 is SGHAT, CDR2 FQNNGV, per germline. The length of the CDR3 is 14 residues. Using reference TRBV11-2 and TRBJ1-5 for the parts outside the CDR3, the full variable domain is EAGVAQSPRYKIIEKRQSVAFWCNPISGHATLYWYQQILGQGPKLLIQFQNNGVVDDSQLPKDRFSAERLKGVDSTLKIQPAKLEDSAVYLCASGNGRSNQPHHFGDGTRLSIL.

Points on this clonotype: Sequence at one end of the junction differs from germline and may be a read error. The chain recombines TRBV29-1 with TRBJ2-2; possible D gene TRBD2, 6 bases. Germline CDR1 reads SQVTM; CDR2 reads ANQGSEA. The CDR3 spans 14 residues. This CDR3 is CSVDAGMGSGKLFF. In nucleotides, the CDR3 is TGTAGTGTTGACGCGGGAATGGGATCCGGGAAGCTGTTTTTT.

This clonotype was recorded many times. This chain links TRBV12-3 or TRBV12-4 with TRBJ2-7; 9 bases agree with TRBD2. The CDR3 length is 14 residues. Trimming took 5 bases from V and 3 from J; bases not matched to a gene: 5. The CDR3 region is CASSAGGGVYEQYF. CDR3 sequence (DNA): TGTGCCAGCAGTGCGGGGGGGGGGGTCTACGAGCAGTACTTC.

Notes on this clonotype: The conserved phenylalanine or tryptophan normally closing the CDR3 is absent here, so this likely arose from a read error. The CDR3 DNA sequence: TGTGCCAGCAGTTTAGGCAGCTACAATGAGCAGTTCTCC. It codes for CASSLGSYNEQFS. This rearrangement joins TRBV11-2 to TRBJ2-1; no definite D call. The CDR3 has 13 amino acids. Looked up from germline, CDR1 is SGHAT and CDR2 is FQNNGV.